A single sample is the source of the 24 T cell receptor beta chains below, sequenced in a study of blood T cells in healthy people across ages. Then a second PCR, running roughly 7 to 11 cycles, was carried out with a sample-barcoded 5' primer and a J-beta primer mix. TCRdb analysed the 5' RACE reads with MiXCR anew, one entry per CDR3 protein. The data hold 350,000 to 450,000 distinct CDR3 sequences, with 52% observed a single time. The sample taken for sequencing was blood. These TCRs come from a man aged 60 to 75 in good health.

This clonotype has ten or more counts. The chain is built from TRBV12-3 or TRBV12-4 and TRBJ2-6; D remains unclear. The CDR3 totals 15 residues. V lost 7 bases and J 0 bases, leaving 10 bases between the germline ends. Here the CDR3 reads CASTWTHSGANVLTF. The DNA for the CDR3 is TGTGCCAGCACCTGGACGCACTCTGGGGCCAACGTCCTGACTTTC.

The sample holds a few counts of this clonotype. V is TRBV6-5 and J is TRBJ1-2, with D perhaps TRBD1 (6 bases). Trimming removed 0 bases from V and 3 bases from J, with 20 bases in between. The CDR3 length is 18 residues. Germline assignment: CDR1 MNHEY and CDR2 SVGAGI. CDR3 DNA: TGTGCCAGCAGTTACTCGATCGCAGGGGCCTCTCTTGACTATGGCTACACCTTC. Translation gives CASSYSIAGASLDYGYTF.

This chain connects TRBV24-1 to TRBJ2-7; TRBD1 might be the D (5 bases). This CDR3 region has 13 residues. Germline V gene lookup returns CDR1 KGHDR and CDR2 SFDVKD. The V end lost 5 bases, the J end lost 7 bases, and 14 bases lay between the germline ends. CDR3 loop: CATSVGQGNEQYF. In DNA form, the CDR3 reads TGTGCCACCAGTGTAGGGCAGGGAAATGAGCAGTACTTC.

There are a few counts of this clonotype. CDR3 nucleotides: TGTGCCAGCAGGACGTTAGGGGCGCGCGGTGAAGCTTTCTTT. Translated: CASRTLGARGEAFF. This chain joins TRBV3-1 and TRBJ1-1; perhaps TRBD1 as D (5 bases). This CDR3 region has 14 residues. Germline V gene sequence: CDR1 LGHDT, CDR2 YNNKEL (reference sequence). V was shortened by 6 bases and J by 7 bases, with 18 bases between the two germline ends.

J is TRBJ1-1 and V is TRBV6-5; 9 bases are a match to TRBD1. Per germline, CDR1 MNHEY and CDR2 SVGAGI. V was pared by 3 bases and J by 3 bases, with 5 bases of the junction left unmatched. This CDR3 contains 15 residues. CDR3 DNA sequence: TGTGCCAGCAGTTATCGCGGGACAGGGTACACTGAAGCTTTCTTT. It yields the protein CASSYRGTGYTEAFF.

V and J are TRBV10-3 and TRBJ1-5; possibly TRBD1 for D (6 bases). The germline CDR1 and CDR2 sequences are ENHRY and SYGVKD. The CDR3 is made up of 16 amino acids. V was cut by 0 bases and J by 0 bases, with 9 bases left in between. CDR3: CAISESETGSNQPQHF. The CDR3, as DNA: TGTGCCATCAGTGAGTCGGAGACAGGTAGCAATCAGCCCCAGCATTTT.

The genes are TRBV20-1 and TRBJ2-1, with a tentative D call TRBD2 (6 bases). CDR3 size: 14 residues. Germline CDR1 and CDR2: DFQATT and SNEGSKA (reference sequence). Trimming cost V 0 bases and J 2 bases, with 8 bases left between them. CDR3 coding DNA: TGCAGTGCTAGAGATGGCGGGGCCTACAATGAGCAGTTCTTC. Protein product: CSARDGGAYNEQFF.

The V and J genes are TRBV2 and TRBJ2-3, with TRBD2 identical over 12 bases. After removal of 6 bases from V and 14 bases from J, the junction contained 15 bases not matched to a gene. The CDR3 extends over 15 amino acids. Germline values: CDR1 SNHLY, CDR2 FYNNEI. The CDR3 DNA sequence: TGTGCCAGCAGCGCGTCAGGACTAGCGGGGAGGGTTCCGTATTTT. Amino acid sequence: CASSASGLAGRVPYF.

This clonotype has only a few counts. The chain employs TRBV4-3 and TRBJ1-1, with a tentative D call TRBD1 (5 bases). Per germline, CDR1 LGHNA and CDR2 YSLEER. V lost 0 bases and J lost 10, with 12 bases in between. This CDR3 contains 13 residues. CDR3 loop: CASSQDTAGLAFF. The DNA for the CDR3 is TGCGCCAGCAGCCAAGATACGGCGGGGCTAGCTTTCTTT.

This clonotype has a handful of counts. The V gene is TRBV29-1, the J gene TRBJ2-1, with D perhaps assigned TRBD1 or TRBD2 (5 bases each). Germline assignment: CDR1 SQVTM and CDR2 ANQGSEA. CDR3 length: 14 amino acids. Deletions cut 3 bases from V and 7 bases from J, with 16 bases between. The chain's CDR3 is CSVDYGTIKNEQFF. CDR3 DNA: TGCAGCGTTGATTATGGGACGATTAAGAATGAGCAGTTCTTC.

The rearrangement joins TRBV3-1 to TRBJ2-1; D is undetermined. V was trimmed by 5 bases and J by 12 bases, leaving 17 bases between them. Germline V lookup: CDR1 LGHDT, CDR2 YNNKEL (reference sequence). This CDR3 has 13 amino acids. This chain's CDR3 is CASSSPRKVGQFF. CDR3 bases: TGTGCCAGCAGCTCCCCTCGAAAAGTCGGGCAGTTCTTC.

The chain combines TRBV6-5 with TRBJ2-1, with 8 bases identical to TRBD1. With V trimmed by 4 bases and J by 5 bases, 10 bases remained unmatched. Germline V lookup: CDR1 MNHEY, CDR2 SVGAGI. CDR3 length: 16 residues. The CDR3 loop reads CASSSWGQETDNEQFF. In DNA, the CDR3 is TGTGCCAGCAGTTCCTGGGGACAGGAGACTGACAATGAGCAGTTCTTC.

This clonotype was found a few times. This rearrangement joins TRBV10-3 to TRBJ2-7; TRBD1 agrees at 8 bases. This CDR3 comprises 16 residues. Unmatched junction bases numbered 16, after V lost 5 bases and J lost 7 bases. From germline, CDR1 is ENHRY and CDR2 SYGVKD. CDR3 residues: CAISTGWQGASSEQYF. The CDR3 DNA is TGTGCCATCAGTACGGGATGGCAGGGGGCCTCCAGTGAGCAGTACTTC.

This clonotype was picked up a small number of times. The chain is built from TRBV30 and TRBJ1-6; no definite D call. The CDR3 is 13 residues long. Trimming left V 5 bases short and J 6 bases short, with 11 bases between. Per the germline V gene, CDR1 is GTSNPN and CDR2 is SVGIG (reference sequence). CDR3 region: CAWEGIFNSPLHF. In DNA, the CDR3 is TGTGCCTGGGAAGGCATATTTAATTCACCCCTCCACTTT.

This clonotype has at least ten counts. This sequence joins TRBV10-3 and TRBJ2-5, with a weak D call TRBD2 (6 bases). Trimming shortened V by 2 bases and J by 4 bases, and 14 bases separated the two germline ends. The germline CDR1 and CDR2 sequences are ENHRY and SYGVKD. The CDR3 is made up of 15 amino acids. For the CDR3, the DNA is TGTGCCATCAGTGAGACCGGAGGGACGGCAGAGACCCAGTACTTC. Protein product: CAISETGGTAETQYF.

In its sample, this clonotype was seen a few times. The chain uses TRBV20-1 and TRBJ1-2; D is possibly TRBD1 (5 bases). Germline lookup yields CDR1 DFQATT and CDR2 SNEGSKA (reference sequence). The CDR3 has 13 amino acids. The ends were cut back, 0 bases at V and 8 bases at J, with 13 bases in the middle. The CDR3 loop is CSAREPQGFGYTF. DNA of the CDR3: TGCAGTGCTAGAGAACCTCAGGGTTTCGGCTACACCTTC.

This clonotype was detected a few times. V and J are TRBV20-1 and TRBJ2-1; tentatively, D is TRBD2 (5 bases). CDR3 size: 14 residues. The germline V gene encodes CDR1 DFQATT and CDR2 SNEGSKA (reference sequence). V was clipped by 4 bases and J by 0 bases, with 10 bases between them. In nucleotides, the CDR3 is TGCAGTGCTAATCAGCGGAGCTCCTACAATGAGCAGTTCTTC. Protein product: CSANQRSSYNEQFF.

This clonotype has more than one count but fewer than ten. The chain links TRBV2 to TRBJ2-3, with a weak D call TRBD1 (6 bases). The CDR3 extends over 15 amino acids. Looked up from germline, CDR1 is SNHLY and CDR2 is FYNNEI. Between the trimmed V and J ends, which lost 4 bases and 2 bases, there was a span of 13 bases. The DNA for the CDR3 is TGTGCCAGCAGTGTCAGGGGATCATTCACAGATACGCAGTATTTT. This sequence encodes CASSVRGSFTDTQYF.

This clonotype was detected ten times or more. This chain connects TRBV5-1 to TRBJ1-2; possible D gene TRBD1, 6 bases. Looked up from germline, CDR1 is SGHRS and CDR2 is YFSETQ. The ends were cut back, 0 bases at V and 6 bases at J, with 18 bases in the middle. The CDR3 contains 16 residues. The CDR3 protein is CASSLGGETGTDGYTF. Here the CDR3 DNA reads TGCGCCAGCAGCTTGGGCGGAGAGACAGGAACGGATGGCTACACCTTC.

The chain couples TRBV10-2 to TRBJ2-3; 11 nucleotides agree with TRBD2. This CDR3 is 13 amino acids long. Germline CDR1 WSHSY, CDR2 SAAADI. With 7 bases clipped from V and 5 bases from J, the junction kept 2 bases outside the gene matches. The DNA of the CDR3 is TGCGCCAGCAATGGACTAGCGGGAGATACGCAGTATTTT. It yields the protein CASNGLAGDTQYF.

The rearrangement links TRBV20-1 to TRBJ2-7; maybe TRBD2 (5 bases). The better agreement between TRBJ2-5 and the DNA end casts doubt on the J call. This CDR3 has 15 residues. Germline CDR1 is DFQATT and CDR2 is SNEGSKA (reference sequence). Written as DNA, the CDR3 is TGCAGTGCGACTAAAGCTCAAGGGATTGGAGGGACCCAGTACTTC. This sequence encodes CSATKAQGIGGTQYF.

CDR3 residues: CASSAMGTDTQYF. In DNA, the CDR3 is TGTGCCAGCAGCGCCATGGGAACAGATACGCAGTATTTT. The V and J genes are TRBV7-2 and TRBJ2-3; unclear D gene. CDR3 length: 13 residues. Per the germline V gene, CDR1 is SGHTA and CDR2 is FQGNSA. V lost 5 bases and J lost 3, with 9 bases in between.

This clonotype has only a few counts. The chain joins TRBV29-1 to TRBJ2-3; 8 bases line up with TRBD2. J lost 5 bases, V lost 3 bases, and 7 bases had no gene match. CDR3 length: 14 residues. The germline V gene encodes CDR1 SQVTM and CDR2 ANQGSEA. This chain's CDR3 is CSVEGSGGGDTQYF. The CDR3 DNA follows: TGCAGCGTTGAGGGCAGCGGGGGAGGAGATACGCAGTATTTT.

This CDR3 reads CSAMGSVKRETQYF. CDR3 bases: TGCAGTGCTATGGGTAGCGTAAAGAGGGAGACCCAGTACTTC. V is TRBV20-1 and J is TRBJ2-5; D might be TRBD2 (5 bases). V was clipped by 4 bases and J by 5 bases, with 17 bases between them. This CDR3 comprises 14 residues. Germline loops: CDR1 DFQATT, CDR2 SNEGSKA (reference sequence).